The 20 T cell receptor beta chains listed next were all sequenced from one sample in a study of regulatory T cells in long-lasting Graves disease. Time point here: newly diagnosed GD, antithyroid drugs for less than 3 months. PBMC RNA served as the TCR library source. With iRepertoire HTBI primers and Arm-PCR of CDR3 regions, TCR beta libraries were built. One entry per CDR3 protein results from TCRdb running MiXCR on the multiplex PCR reads. In the table there are about 440,000 distinct CDR3 sequences, over 15% of which are singletons. These data also featured in a second study, about T cells in Graves' hyperthyroidism and ophthalmopathy.

The starting material was peripheral blood mononuclear cells (PBMCs), obtained at new diagnosis, from a patient treated with antithyroid drugs. These TCRs come from a woman aged 18-30 years with Graves disease.

The chain links TRBV7-9 to TRBJ2-1; no clear D. The V end was cut by 5 bases, the J end by 2 bases, with 16 bases between. The CDR3 covers 16 residues. Germline V CDR1 and CDR2: SEHNR, FQNEAQ (reference sequence). This CDR3 reads CASSPPRGPAYNEQFF. The CDR3 DNA follows: TGTGCCAGCAGCCCCCCCCGTGGACCCGCCTACAATGAGCAGTTCTTC.

This clonotype was counted ten times or more. This CDR3 is CASRLRTSGAKGTQYF. DNA for the CDR3: TGTGCCAGCAGATTGCGGACTAGCGGTGCGAAAGGGACCCAGTACTTC. This sequence joins TRBV11-3 and TRBJ2-5; TRBD2 agrees at 10 bases. Germline V gene data show CDR1 as SGHNT and CDR2 as YENEEA. After removal of 6 bases from V and 7 bases from J, the junction contained 14 bases not matched to a gene. CDR3 length: 16 residues.

The CDR3 reads CSVEGGAGYEQYF. CDR3 nucleotides: TGCAGCGTTGAGGGAGGGGCGGGTTACGAGCAGTACTTC. V and J are TRBV29-1 and TRBJ2-7; TRBD2 matches at 7 bases. CDR1 SQVTM and CDR2 ANQGSEA come from the germline V gene. V was pared by 3 bases and J by 4 bases, with 6 bases of the junction left unmatched. The CDR3 extends over 13 amino acids.

This clonotype was counted only a few times. The gene calls are TRBV6-1 and TRBJ2-5; the D gene is possibly TRBD1 (5 bases). V was pared by 8 bases and J by 2 bases, with 15 bases between. CDR3 length equals 14 residues. Per the germline V gene, CDR1 is MNHNS and CDR2 is SASEGT. The CDR3 region has the DNA TGTGCCAGCGGAAGGCCGCGGACACAAGAGACCCAGTACTTC. Translated: CASGRPRTQETQYF.

The chain is built from TRBV20-1 and TRBJ2-1; D call uncertain. The germline V and J ends were trimmed by 0 bases and 0 bases, with 15 bases remaining between them. Germline V lookup: CDR1 DFQATT, CDR2 SNEGSKA (reference sequence). CDR3 size: 17 residues. The CDR3 nucleotides read TGCAGTGCTAGAGACCCGACCCTTCCCAACTCCTACAATGAGCAGTTCTTC. Translating gives CSARDPTLPNSYNEQFF.

In this sample, this clonotype turned up a few times. The chain joins TRBV7-3 to TRBJ1-1; 7 nucleotides match TRBD1. Germline CDR1 is SGHTA and CDR2 is FQGTGA. The trim removed 2 bases at V and 7 bases at J, leaving 4 bases unmatched. The CDR3 runs 13 residues. CDR3 in amino acids: CASSLGDSYEAFF. CDR3 DNA: TGTGCCAGCAGCTTAGGGGACAGCTATGAAGCTTTCTTT.

This clonotype was counted ten times or more. The chain carries TRBV11-2 and TRBJ1-1; unclear D gene. The CDR3 is 13 residues long. V dropped 0 bases and J dropped 1 base, with 3 bases sitting between them. Germline V gene lookup returns CDR1 SGHAT and CDR2 FQNNGV. CDR3 sequence (DNA): TGTGCCAGCAGCTTAGACTGGAACACTGAAGCTTTCTTT. Translating it yields CASSLDWNTEAFF.

CDR3 bases: TGTGCCAGCAGCGTAGGCTTTTTTAACACTGAAGCTTTCTTT. Its translation is CASSVGFFNTEAFF. The rearrangement links TRBV7-6 to TRBJ1-1; D not certain. Trimming took 5 bases from V and 2 from J, leaving 12 bases between them. Germline V gene data show CDR1 as SGHVS and CDR2 as FNYEAQ. The CDR3 totals 14 residues.

About this clonotype itself: Given a much more abundant clone one base away, this may be a read error. This chain uses TRBV7-2 with TRBJ2-7, with TRBD2 as a possible D gene (5 bases). Germline V gene sequence: CDR1 SGHTA, CDR2 FQGNSA. Trimming took 0 bases from V and 2 from J, leaving 17 bases between them. CDR3 length: 17 amino acids. In nucleotides, the CDR3 is TGTGCCAGCAGCTTAGCTTGGGGTGGGAGTTTCCCCTACGAGCAGTACTTC. It yields the protein CASSLAWGGSFPYEQYF.

This clonotype was picked up a small number of times. The V and J genes are TRBV28 and TRBJ1-2; no reliable D call. The CDR3 runs 13 residues. Germline V gene lookup returns CDR1 MDHEN and CDR2 SYDVKM. Trimming shortened V by 5 bases and J by 4 bases, and 11 bases separated the two germline ends. In DNA form, the CDR3 reads TGTGCCAGCAGTATCTCACGGACCTATGGCTACACCTTC. This sequence encodes CASSISRTYGYTF.

This clonotype was detected ten times or more. The chain couples TRBV27 to TRBJ2-1, with D perhaps matching TRBD2 (5 bases). V lost 0 bases to trimming and J lost 7 bases, with 16 bases between them. The CDR3 sequence is 16 residues long. Looked up from germline, CDR1 is MNHEY and CDR2 is SMNVEV (reference sequence). The CDR3, as DNA: TGTGCCAGCAGTTTATCTCTTCGGGGTCGCGGGAATGAGCAGTTCTTC. Protein product: CASSLSLRGRGNEQFF.

This chain links TRBV6-1 with TRBJ1-2; a weak D match, TRBD1 (6 bases). Trimming removed 1 base from V and 7 bases from J, with 10 bases in between. Germline V gives CDR1 MNHNS, CDR2 SASEGT. The CDR3 consists of 13 residues. CDR3 in amino acids: CASSEVNRAGYTF. CDR3 sequence (DNA): TGTGCCAGCAGTGAAGTAAACAGGGCTGGCTACACCTTC.

Points on this clonotype: A much larger clone lies one base from this, so it may be a read error. The rearrangement links TRBV12-3 or TRBV12-4 to TRBJ2-1; unclear D gene. Trimming stripped 4 bases from V and 8 bases from J, with 15 bases between. This CDR3 is 14 amino acids long. CDR3 coding DNA: TGTGCCAGCAGTTCGACGGACCCGTACGATGAGCAGTTCTTC. This sequence encodes CASSSTDPYDEQFF.

There are many counts of this clonotype. The rearrangement uses TRBV29-1 and TRBJ2-3, with 11 bases that match TRBD2. V trimming: 7 bases; J trimming: 1 base; junction bases outside the gene matches: 7. The CDR3 loop spans 15 amino acids. The germline V gene has CDR1 SQVTM and CDR2 ANQGSEA. The CDR3 DNA is TGCAGCGCCATGACTAGCGGGACCCGCACAGATACGCAGTATTTT. Its protein is CSAMTSGTRTDTQYF.

This clonotype was counted a few times. V gene TRBV7-9 combines with J gene TRBJ1-1; D is unresolved. The germline CDR1 and CDR2 sequences are SEHNR and FQNEAQ (reference sequence). V lost 4 bases and J 3 bases, leaving 15 bases between the germline ends. This CDR3 contains 15 residues. CDR3 DNA sequence: TGTGCCAGCAGCTACGGACGGCCTGGGGACACTGAAGCTTTCTTT. It translates to CASSYGRPGDTEAFF.

J is TRBJ2-7 and V is TRBV5-1, with D possibly being TRBD1 (5 bases). Germline lookup yields CDR1 SGHRS and CDR2 YFSETQ. V was clipped by 6 bases and J by 0 bases, with 13 bases between them. CDR3 length equals 14 residues. This chain's CDR3 is CASKQDLISYEQYF. CDR3 DNA sequence: TGCGCCAGCAAACAGGATCTCATCTCCTACGAGCAGTACTTC.

In its sample, this clonotype was seen a few times. V gene TRBV19 combines with J gene TRBJ2-7, with a possible D match to TRBD1 (5 bases). V was cut by 3 bases and J by 2 bases, with 8 bases left in between. CDR1 and CDR2 (germline): LNHDA, SQIVND (reference sequence). The CDR3 spans 13 residues. CDR3 sequence: CASSIRVTYEQYF. The CDR3 DNA reads TGTGCCAGTAGTATCAGGGTAACCTACGAGCAGTACTTC.

This clonotype turned up a few times. This chain links TRBV4-1 with TRBJ1-1, with TRBD1 matching 9 bases. The CDR3 totals 16 residues. The V gene's germline CDR1 is MGHRA and CDR2 YSYEKL. The V and J ends lost 4 bases and 0 bases, in that order; junction bases with no gene match: 6. The DNA for the CDR3 is TGCGCCAGCAGCCCCGACAGGGGGTACATGAACACTGAAGCTTTCTTT. As protein: CASSPDRGYMNTEAFF.

This clonotype has at least ten counts. This chain links TRBV28 with TRBJ1-2; D ambiguous. The CDR3 covers 12 residues. V was clipped by 10 bases and J by 7 bases, with 16 bases between them. Germline V lookup: CDR1 MDHEN, CDR2 SYDVKM. The CDR3 here is CATKPLWGGYTF. The CDR3 bases are TGTGCCACCAAGCCCCTTTGGGGTGGCTACACCTTC.

V is TRBV5-6 and J is TRBJ1-2, with D possibly being TRBD1 (5 bases). The CDR3 is 15 amino acids. The germline CDR1 and CDR2 sequences are SGHDT and YYEEEE. Trimming removed 3 bases at V and 7 bases at J, with 19 bases between. The CDR3 DNA follows: TGTGCCAGCAGCTCGCCACGGGACCGCGGTGGTGGCTACACCTTC. Translation: CASSSPRDRGGGYTF.